This T cell receptor (beta chain) derives from a study of T cells in Graves' hyperthyroidism and ophthalmopathy. Study-wide results and limits: A model of 13 V-J pairs discriminated ophthalmopathy from stable hyperthyroidism. For ophthalmopathy, model prediction preceded onset by a median approximately 6 months.

As concerns this clonotype: Antigen specificity is unknown.

The study defined stable Graves' hyperthyroidism as no ophthalmopathy progression within 18 months. Isolation of PBMCs was performed on approximately 10 ml fresh peripheral blood. Template material for amplifying TCR beta CDR3 regions consisted of RNA transcripts. First-round RT-PCR of the TCR CDR3 relied on the HTBI primer set. Each CDR3 protein gets one entry after TCRdb re-called the multiplex PCR reads with MiXCR. The sample gives approximately 400,000 distinct CDR3 sequences, just under 25% of which show up once; about 73% is in the top ten. Germline lookup yields CDR1 SQVTM and CDR2 ANQGSEA. The CDR3 runs 13 residues. Trimming at V came to 1 base and at J to 12 bases, leaving 8 bases not matched to a gene.

The chain joins TRBV29-1 to TRBJ2-7; 11 positions agree with TRBD2. The sequence derives from a man aged 45 to 65 with Graves' hyperthyroidism. Specimen: blood. The CDR3 loop is CSVEGASGRRLYF. In nucleotides, the CDR3 is TGCAGCGTTGAAGGGGCTAGCGGGAGGAGGCTGTACTTC.